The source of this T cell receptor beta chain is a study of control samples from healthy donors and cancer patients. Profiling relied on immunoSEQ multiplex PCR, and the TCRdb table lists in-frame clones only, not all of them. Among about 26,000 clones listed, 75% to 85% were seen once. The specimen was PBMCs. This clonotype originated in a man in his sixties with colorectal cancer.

CDR3 sequence (DNA): TGTGCCAGCAGCTTGGGACAGTTCTCTGGGGCCAACGTCCTGACTTTC. Protein: CASSLGQFSGANVLTF. This chain joins TRBV5-5 and TRBJ2-6; D might be TRBD1 (5 bases). Trimming stripped 0 bases from V and 0 bases from J, with 7 bases between. Germline CDR1 is SGHKS and CDR2 is YYEKEE (reference sequence). The CDR3 runs to 16 residues.